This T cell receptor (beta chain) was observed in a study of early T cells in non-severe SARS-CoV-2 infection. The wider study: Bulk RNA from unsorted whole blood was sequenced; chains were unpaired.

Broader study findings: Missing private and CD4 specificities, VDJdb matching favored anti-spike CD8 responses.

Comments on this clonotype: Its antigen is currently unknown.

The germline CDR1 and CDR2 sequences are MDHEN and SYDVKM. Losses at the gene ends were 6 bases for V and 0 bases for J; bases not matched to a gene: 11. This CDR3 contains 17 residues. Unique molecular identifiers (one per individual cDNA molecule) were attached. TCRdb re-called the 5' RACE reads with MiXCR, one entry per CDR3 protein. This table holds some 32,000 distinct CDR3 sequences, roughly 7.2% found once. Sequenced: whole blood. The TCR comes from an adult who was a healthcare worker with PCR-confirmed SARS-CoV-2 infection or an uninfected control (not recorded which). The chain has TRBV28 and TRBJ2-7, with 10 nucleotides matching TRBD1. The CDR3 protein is CASSPDRGTRSSYEQYF. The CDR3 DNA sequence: TGTGCCAGCAGCCCGGACAGGGGGACGAGGAGCTCCTACGAGCAGTACTTC. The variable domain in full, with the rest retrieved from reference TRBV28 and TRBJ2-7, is DVKVTQSSRYLVKRTGEKVFLECVQDMDHENMFWYRQDPGLGLRLIYFSYDVKMKEKGDIPEGYSVSREKKERFSLILESASTNQTSMYLCASSPDRGTRSSYEQYFGPGTRLTVT.